Listed below are T cell receptor beta chains from one sample, sequenced in a study of T-cell reconstitution after alpha-beta-depleted transplantation in children. TCRdb called the PCR reads again in MiXCR, with one record for every CDR3 protein. The repertoire holds 640,000 or so distinct CDR3 sequences, around 16% seen once, with 1.1% in the top ten. Sequenced here: PBMCs from the stem cell graft donor, sampled from the stem cell graft. The receptors were sampled from a human donor who donated a stem cell graft to a child with acute myeloid leukemia. Both conserved end residues are part of each CDR3. The D gene is left open where the match is weak. Rows give clone size only sometimes, using once, few, many, or a class for an expanded clone.

size	D	V	J	CDR3	DNA
few	.	TRBV6-5	TRBJ1-1	CASSYSKYGEESEAFF	TGTGCCAGCAGTTACTCGAAGTACGGTGAGGAATCCGAGGCTTTCTTT
.	TRBD2	TRBV7-2	TRBJ2-5	CASSRQSGGWQETQYF	TGTGCCAGCAGCCGCCAAAGCGGGGGTTGGCAAGAGACCCAGTACTTC
many	.	TRBV10-3	TRBJ2-7	CAISESETSPPYEQYF	TGTGCCATCAGTGAGTCCGAGACCTCTCCTCCTTACGAGCAGTACTTC
many	.	TRBV13	TRBJ2-5	CASMLRVKETQYF	TGTGCCAGCATGCTCCGGGTGAAAGAGACCCAGTACTTC
.	TRBD2	TRBV29-1	TRBJ2-7	CSVGGEKTGTSKNPYEQYF	TGCAGCGTTGGGGGGGAGAAAACCGGGACTAGTAAAAACCCCTACGAGCAGTACTTC
many	.	TRBV20-1	TRBJ1-2	CSARVVGNYGYTF	TGCAGTGCTAGGGTCGTGGGGAACTATGGCTACACCTTC
.	TRBD2	TRBV11-2	TRBJ2-2	CASSLRLAGETGELFF	TGTGCCAGCAGCCTGCGACTAGCGGGGGAGACCGGGGAGCTGTTTTTT
many	TRBD2	TRBV7-2	TRBJ2-7	CASSLALAGTYEQYF	TGTGCCAGCAGCTTAGCGCTAGCGGGTACCTACGAGCAGTACTTC
.	.	TRBV4-1	TRBJ1-1	CASSQDAAGREAFF	TGCGCCAGCAGCCAAGATGCGGCAGGGAGGGAAGCTTTCTTT
many	.	TRBV20-1	TRBJ1-5	CSAQILGFSSNQPQHF	TGCAGTGCTCAGATTCTCGGATTCTCTAGCAATCAGCCCCAGCATTTT
few	TRBD1	TRBV4-3	TRBJ2-7	CASSQKGAPSYEQYF	TGCGCCAGCAGCCAAAAGGGGGCCCCCTCCTACGAGCAGTACTTC
many	TRBD2	TRBV20-1	TRBJ2-3	CSAVLAGNTQYF	TGCAGTGCTGTCCTAGCGGGGAATACGCAGTATTTT
few	.	TRBV7-2	TRBJ1-6	CASSPNGGESSPLHF	TGTGCCAGCAGCCCCAACGGGGGAGAAAGTTCACCCCTCCACTTT
.	TRBD2	TRBV7-2	TRBJ2-1	CASSLLADQYNEQFF	TGTGCCAGCAGCCTACTAGCGGACCAATACAATGAGCAGTTCTTC
.	TRBD1	TRBV12-3/TRBV12-4	TRBJ1-4	CASSYLPGTVYEKLFF	TGTGCCAGCAGCTACCTTCCCGGGACAGTGTATGAAAAACTGTTTTTT
many	.	TRBV20-1	TRBJ1-2	CSAPPTYYGYTF	TGCAGTGCCCCTCCGACCTACTATGGCTACACCTTC
few	.	TRBV20-1	TRBJ1-1	CSARDYRVEAFF	TGCAGTGCTAGGGATTACAGGGTTGAAGCTTTCTTT
many	.	TRBV5-6	TRBJ2-1	CASSRVGVGEQFF	TGTGCCAGCAGCCGGGTCGGTGTGGGTGAGCAGTTCTTC
many	.	TRBV5-6	TRBJ2-5	CASSLDIQETQYF	TGTGCCAGCAGCTTGGACATTCAAGAGACCCAGTACTTC
many	.	TRBV20-1	TRBJ1-5	CSASEFRFSNQPQHF	TGCAGTGCCTCTGAGTTCAGGTTTAGCAATCAGCCCCAGCATTTT
many	.	TRBV20-1	TRBJ1-4	CSASAGINEKLFF	TGCAGTGCTAGCGCGGGGATTAATGAAAAACTGTTTTTT
few	.	TRBV7-2	TRBJ2-2	CASSSRGTRWELFF	TGTGCCAGCAGCTCCCGGGGTACGCGTTGGGAGCTGTTTTTT
.	.	TRBV28	TRBJ1-4	CASSLVGVGNEKLFF	TGTGCCAGCAGTTTAGTAGGGGTCGGAAATGAAAAACTGTTTTTT
.	TRBD2	TRBV29-1	TRBJ2-1	CSVALGGVNEQFF	TGCAGCGTTGCCCTCGGGGGGGTGAATGAGCAGTTCTTC
.	TRBD1	TRBV5-1	TRBJ1-6	CASSLATGTGDSPLHF	TGCGCCAGCAGCTTGGCAACCGGGACAGGGGATTCACCCCTCCACTTT
few	.	TRBV5-1	TRBJ2-2	CASRRQTVGNTGELFF	TGCGCCAGCAGACGTCAGACAGTAGGGAACACCGGGGAGCTGTTTTTT
.	.	TRBV6-2/TRBV6-3	TRBJ1-2	CASSYSSLSYGYTF	TGTGCCAGCAGTTACTCTTCCCTCAGTTATGGCTACACCTTC
few	.	TRBV7-2	TRBJ2-7	CASTLGGGRSLREQYF	TGTGCCAGCACCCTCGGGGGTGGCCGCTCCTTGCGGGAGCAGTACTTC
many	TRBD1	TRBV27	TRBJ1-4	CASSLVTGGDEKLFF	TGTGCCAGCAGTTTAGTTACAGGGGGTGATGAAAAACTGTTTTTT
.	.	TRBV5-1	TRBJ2-3	CASSWTDPSTDTQYF	TGCGCCAGCAGCTGGACAGATCCTAGCACAGATACGCAGTATTTT
many	.	TRBV12-3/TRBV12-4	TRBJ2-7	CASSFSSSYEQYF	TGTGCCAGCAGCTTCAGTTCCTCCTACGAGCAGTACTTC
many	TRBD1	TRBV5-6	TRBJ2-7	CASSLVDRWEQYF	TGTGCCAGCAGCTTAGTGGACAGGTGGGAGCAGTACTTC
many	.	TRBV29-1	TRBJ1-1	CSVWAQGTKNTEAFF	TGCAGCGTTTGGGCCCAGGGGACTAAGAACACTGAAGCTTTCTTT
many	.	TRBV29-1	TRBJ1-1	CSVEAGEQAFF	TGCAGCGTTGAAGCGGGTGAGCAAGCTTTCTTT
many	.	TRBV6-1	TRBJ1-1	CASSPVGLNTEAFF	TGTGCCAGCAGTCCAGTGGGGCTGAACACTGAAGCTTTCTTT
few	.	TRBV4-3	TRBJ2-2	CASSQENYRELFF	TGCGCCAGCAGCCAAGAAAATTACAGGGAGCTGTTTTTT
few	.	TRBV5-6	TRBJ1-1	CASSFMGTEAFF	TGTGCCAGCAGCTTTATGGGCACTGAAGCTTTCTTT
.	.	TRBV11-2	TRBJ1-6	CASSLVLGSNSPLHF	TGTGCCAGCAGCTTAGTTCTGGGTTCGAATTCACCCCTCCACTTT
.	.	TRBV20-1	TRBJ2-5	CSVRGYQQETQYF	TGCAGTGTTAGGGGCTATCAACAAGAGACCCAGTACTTC
few	.	TRBV6-2/TRBV6-3	TRBJ1-5	CASSYSAGATSNQPQHF	TGTGCCAGCAGTTACTCGGCGGGGGCGACAAGCAATCAGCCCCAGCATTTT
many	.	TRBV9	TRBJ1-1	CASSRDLDTEAFF	TGTGCCAGCAGCCGGGACTTGGACACTGAAGCTTTCTTT
.	TRBD1	TRBV5-1	TRBJ1-2	CASSTGTDGYTF	TGCGCCAGCAGCACCGGGACAGATGGCTACACCTTC
.	TRBD1	TRBV27	TRBJ2-7	CASREQGVISYEQYF	TGTGCCAGCAGGGAACAGGGGGTGATCTCCTACGAGCAGTACTTC
.	.	TRBV12-3/TRBV12-4	TRBJ1-2	CATHTAGYGYTF	TGTGCCACCCACACCGCTGGCTATGGCTACACCTTC
few	TRBD2	TRBV20-1	TRBJ2-2	CSALGTSGASLRAGELFF	TGCAGTGCTCTTGGGACTAGCGGGGCGTCACTCAGGGCCGGGGAGCTGTTTTTT
many	.	TRBV20-1	TRBJ2-7	CSAPKGSSYEQYF	TGCAGTGCGCCCAAGGGTAGCTCCTACGAGCAGTACTTC
.	.	TRBV12-3/TRBV12-4	TRBJ2-3	CASSQYRVPSTDTQYF	TGTGCCAGCAGCCAATACAGGGTTCCTAGCACAGATACGCAGTATTTT
few	.	TRBV4-2	TRBJ2-5	CASRRVDSQETQYF	TGTGCCAGCAGACGAGTGGACTCGCAAGAGACCCAGTACTTC
.	TRBD1	TRBV5-1	TRBJ2-3	CASSSTGAGDTQYF	TGCGCCAGCAGCTCGACAGGGGCCGGAGATACGCAGTATTTT
.	.	TRBV7-9	TRBJ1-1	CASSARVSEAFF	TGTGCCAGCAGCGCCCGTGTCTCTGAAGCTTTCTTT
many	.	TRBV20-1	TRBJ1-2	CSAPTPGNYGYTF	TGCAGTGCTCCAACACCAGGAAACTATGGCTACACCTTC
.	.	TRBV7-2	TRBJ1-2	CASSFEVNYGYTF	TGTGCCAGCAGCTTTGAGGTGAACTATGGCTACACCTTC
many	.	TRBV12-3/TRBV12-4	TRBJ1-4	CASSRGRAGKLFF	TGTGCCAGCAGTCGAGGGAGGGCAGGGAAACTGTTTTTT
.	.	TRBV5-5	TRBJ1-5	CASSLEAQGSQHF	TGTGCCAGCAGCTTGGAGGCCCAGGGTTCTCAGCATTTT
few	TRBD2	TRBV20-1	TRBJ2-7	CSAPAGGSSYEQYF	TGCAGTGCTCCAGCGGGGGGGAGCTCCTACGAGCAGTACTTC